Below, 5 T cell receptor beta chains from the same sample are listed, as sequenced in a study of human T cells and chemical hapten exposure. Time point reported: patch test 2, 6 weeks after DPC sensitization. Treatment denoted: therapeutic diphenylcyclopropenone sensitization with weekly scalp DPC. Each CDR3 protein gets one entry after TCRdb re-called the RACE reads with MiXCR. Of approximately 350,000 distinct CDR3 sequences in the sample, roughly 6% were seen once. The sample here was whole blood, taken in connection with sensitization to the hapten diphenylcyclopropenone (DPC). Source of these receptors: a woman aged 18-35 years with alopecia areata. Some clones in this sample may be carry-over from other donors' samples.

The chain combines TRBV29-1 with TRBJ2-1; no reliable D call. Germline CDR1 reads SQVTM; CDR2 reads ANQGSEA. The V and J ends lost 4 bases and 7 bases respectively, with 8 bases between them. The CDR3 runs to 11 residues. As DNA, the CDR3 is TGCAGCGTTGGGCTAGTGAATGAGCAGTTCTTC. Protein: CSVGLVNEQFF.

This clonotype was counted ten times or more. The gene calls are TRBV10-2 and TRBJ1-6; 7 bases align to TRBD1. Losses at the gene ends were 6 bases for V and 7 bases for J; bases not matched to a gene: 3. CDR3 length: 13 residues. Germline V gene data show CDR1 as WSHSY and CDR2 as SAAADI. This CDR3 reads CASSGTDNSPLHF. As DNA, the CDR3 is TGCGCCAGCAGCGGGACAGACAATTCACCCCTCCACTTT.

Concerning this clonotype: This may be a read error: a much more frequent sequence differs by one nucleotide. V gene TRBV5-1 combines with J gene TRBJ2-5, with a weak D call TRBD2 (5 bases). The germline V gene encodes CDR1 SGHRS and CDR2 YFSETQ. Trimming stripped 2 bases from V and 4 bases from J, with 12 bases between. This CDR3 is 14 amino acids long. This CDR3 reads CASSFEADRETQYF. CDR3 coding DNA: TGCGCCAGCAGCTTTGAAGCGGACCGAGAGACCCAGTACTTC. Supplemented by reference TRBV5-1 and TRBJ2-5, the full variable domain reads KAGVTQTPRYLIKTRGQQVTLSCSPISGHRSVSWYQQTPGQGLQFLFEYFSETQRNKGNFPGRFSGRQFSNSRSEMNVSTLELGDSALYLCASSFEADRETQYFGPGTRLLVL.

This clonotype came up many times. The chain recombines TRBV3-1 with TRBJ1-5; no reliable D call. CDR3 length: 13 residues. V lost 2 bases and J 7 bases, leaving 9 bases between the germline ends. Germline V gives CDR1 LGHDT, CDR2 YNNKEL (reference sequence). In DNA form, the CDR3 reads TGTGCCAGCAGCCAATCTCGAGCCCAGCCCCAGCATTTT. Translated, it gives CASSQSRAQPQHF.

J is TRBJ2-2 and V is TRBV12-3 or TRBV12-4, with 8 bases fitting TRBD1. V lost 7 bases and J lost 7; bases outside the gene matches: 8. The length of the CDR3 is 14 residues. The CDR3 nucleotides read TGTGCCAGCAATGACAGGGGTATCAACGGGGAGCTGTTTTTT. It codes for CASNDRGINGELFF.